The sequence of this TCR beta chain was determined in a study of T cell changes during pregnancy in multiple sclerosis (dated by TCRdb to 2018 to 2020). Background on the whole study: The study looked at changes in the T cell repertoire across pregnancy in women with multiple sclerosis.

On this clone: Its antigen target is currently unknown. The sample holds no much larger clone one base away, and base qualities are not on file. Other DNA sequences in this sample translate to the same CDR3.

Preparation of the library involved the immunoSEQ multiplex PCR assay. TCRdb took over this immuneACCESS table, retaining in-frame rearrangements with V and J assigned. Such tables are incomplete; in checked studies, under half of the missing clones stem from an unresolved V gene, and the remainder is unexplained. This sample comprises over 35,000 clones, around 90% of them detected only once. The ten largest account for approximately 0.52% of the sample. Trimming costs V 0 bases and J 0 bases, and their ends lie 6 bases apart. The germline V gene gives CDR1 as SGHAT and CDR2 as FQNNGV. From its cysteine to its phenylalanine, the CDR3 spans 16 amino acids. The CDR3 DNA has 48 bases and is translated from base 1.

This receptor chain uses TRBV11-2 and TRBJ2-6, with a weak D call of TRBD2 (6 bases match). The clonotype originates from a female donor with multiple sclerosis, enrolled in a pregnancy study. The sequences come from CD4+ T cells from peripheral blood mononuclear cells, collected in the second trimester of pregnancy. Here the CDR3 is given as CASSLEGGSGANVLTF. The sequenced DNA: TGTGCCAGCAGCTTAGAGGGGGGCTCTGGGGCCAACGTCCTGACTTTC.